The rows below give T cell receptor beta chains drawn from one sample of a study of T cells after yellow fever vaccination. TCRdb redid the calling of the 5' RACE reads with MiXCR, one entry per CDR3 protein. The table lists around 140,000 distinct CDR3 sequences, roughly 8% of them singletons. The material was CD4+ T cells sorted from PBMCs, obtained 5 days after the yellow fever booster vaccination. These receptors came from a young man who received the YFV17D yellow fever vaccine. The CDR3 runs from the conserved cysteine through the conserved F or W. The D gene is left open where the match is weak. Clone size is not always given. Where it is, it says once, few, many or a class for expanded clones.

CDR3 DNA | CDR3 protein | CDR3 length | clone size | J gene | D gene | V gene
TGTGCCAGCAGCCTTCAGGGGACACTTACCTACGAGCAGTACTTC | CASSLQGTLTYEQYF | 15 | few | TRBJ2-7 | - | TRBV12-3/TRBV12-4
TGCAGTGCTGGTGAGGGGGGGGCGTACGAGCAGTACTTC | CSAGEGGAYEQYF | 13 | many | TRBJ2-7 | - | TRBV20-1
TGTGCCAGCAGCTTGGCTGTTTCAGCGGGAGACACCGGGGAGCTGTTTTTT | CASSLAVSAGDTGELFF | 17 | many | TRBJ2-2 | TRBD2 | TRBV5-5
TGTGCCAGCCGTCTTCTAGCGGTAGTAGAGACCCAGTACTTC | CASRLLAVVETQYF | 14 | many | TRBJ2-5 | TRBD2 | TRBV3-1
TGCAGCGCTGCGCAAGAGACCCAGTACTTC | CSAAQETQYF | 10 | many | TRBJ2-5 | - | TRBV29-1
TGTGCCAGCAGATCACCGACTAGCGGGAACTACGAGCAGTACTTC | CASRSPTSGNYEQYF | 15 | many | TRBJ2-7 | TRBD2 | TRBV6-1
TGTGCCAGCAGCCCAAGGAAGTTTTTAGGGGTCCAAGAGACCCAGTACTTC | CASSPRKFLGVQETQYF | 17 | many | TRBJ2-5 | - | TRBV7-2
TGTGCCAGCAGCTCGCTTGGGGATGAGCAGTTCTTC | CASSSLGDEQFF | 12 | many | TRBJ2-1 | - | TRBV7-2
TGTGCCAGCAGCTTAGAAGGGACCTCTAATTCACCCCTCCACTTT | CASSLEGTSNSPLHF | 15 | - | TRBJ1-6 | - | TRBV7-9
TGCGCCAGCAGGGGAGACAAAAAATCCTCCTACAATGAGCAGTTCTTC | CASRGDKKSSYNEQFF | 16 | many | TRBJ2-1 | - | TRBV5-1
TGTGCCAGCAGTGAATACGGGCCGGGGGGAAACACCATATATTTT | CASSEYGPGGNTIYF | 15 | many | TRBJ1-3 | - | TRBV25-1
TGTGCCAGCAGCTTAGTGTCCCGGGGAGATACGCAGTATTTT | CASSLVSRGDTQYF | 14 | many | TRBJ2-3 | - | TRBV7-8
TGTGCCAGCAAGATAGCGGGAGTGGCCGGGGAGCTGTTTTTT | CASKIAGVAGELFF | 14 | many | TRBJ2-2 | TRBD2 | TRBV12-3/TRBV12-4
TGTGCCAGCTCACGGGACAGGGAAGACGAGCAGTACTTC | CASSRDREDEQYF | 13 | many | TRBJ2-7 | TRBD1 | TRBV18
TGTGCCAGCAGTTTAGGGCCCTCTGGGGCCAACGTCCTGACTTTC | CASSLGPSGANVLTF | 15 | many | TRBJ2-6 | - | TRBV12-3/TRBV12-4
TGCGCCAGCAGCGAGGGTAGCGGGATTACCAAAAACATTCAGTACTTC | CASSEGSGITKNIQYF | 16 | many | TRBJ2-4 | TRBD2 | TRBV10-1
TGTGCCAGCAGTTTGACCCCCAGGGAGCAGTTCTTC | CASSLTPREQFF | 12 | many | TRBJ2-1 | - | TRBV12-3/TRBV12-4
TGCAGTGCTAGAAGTCACGACCGTCCCTACACCGGGGAGCTGTTTTTT | CSARSHDRPYTGELFF | 16 | many | TRBJ2-2 | - | TRBV20-1
TGTGCCAGCAGCTCCCTGGGGGGGGGAGTTGATGAGACCCAGTACTTC | CASSSLGGGVDETQYF | 16 | many | TRBJ2-5 | TRBD2 | TRBV7-9
TGTGCCAGCAGCATTGGCCGGGAGAGGAGAATAAACGACGAGCAGTACTTC | CASSIGRERRINDEQYF | 17 | many | TRBJ2-7 | - | TRBV7-6
TGTGCCAGCAGCCGGACGGTCCACAATGAGCAGTTCTTC | CASSRTVHNEQFF | 13 | few | TRBJ2-1 | - | TRBV9
TGCAGTGCTAGCCCCCCTTCGACCTACAATGAGCAGTTCTTC | CSASPPSTYNEQFF | 14 | many | TRBJ2-1 | - | TRBV20-1
TGTGCCAGCAGCCAAGATCTCAGTAGCGGGAGGGAGGTTTACTTC | CASSQDLSSGREVYF | 15 | many | TRBJ2-1 | TRBD2 | TRBV4-2
TGTGCCAGTCTACGGGCAGGGGGCACCAGCAATCAGCCCCAGCATTTT | CASLRAGGTSNQPQHF | 16 | - | TRBJ1-5 | TRBD1 | TRBV19
TGTGCCAGCAGCTTCCTCACAGATACGCAGTATTTT | CASSFLTDTQYF | 12 | many | TRBJ2-3 | - | TRBV5-6
TGCAGCGTGTCTAGCGGGCAAGCCGATACGCAGTATTTT | CSVSSGQADTQYF | 13 | many | TRBJ2-3 | TRBD2 | TRBV29-1
TGTGCCAGCAGCTTCACGGGAGTCTCCTACAATGAGCAGTTCTTC | CASSFTGVSYNEQFF | 15 | - | TRBJ2-1 | - | TRBV11-2
TGCGCCAGCAGACTGCGCGGACAGGGGGAAAAACTGTTTTTT | CASRLRGQGEKLFF | 14 | many | TRBJ1-4 | TRBD1 | TRBV5-1
TGTGCCAGCAGCGGGGCGATCACAGATACGCAGTATTTT | CASSGAITDTQYF | 13 | many | TRBJ2-3 | - | TRBV28
TGCGCCAGCAGCCCAGGGCAACTAGCGGGAGATTCAGATACGCAGTATTTT | CASSPGQLAGDSDTQYF | 17 | many | TRBJ2-3 | TRBD2 | TRBV4-3
TGTGCCAGCAGTGGGTCTGGGACGTCCCGTGGGGGCTACACCTTC | CASSGSGTSRGGYTF | 15 | - | TRBJ1-2 | - | TRBV6-2/TRBV6-3
TGTGCCACCCAGACCCTACAGGGGGCCTACGAGCAGTACTTC | CATQTLQGAYEQYF | 14 | many | TRBJ2-7 | TRBD1 | TRBV15
TGTGCCAGCAGCCCCCGGGGGCGGGACTACATCACAGATACGCAGTATTTT | CASSPRGRDYITDTQYF | 17 | once | TRBJ2-3 | - | TRBV7-2
TGCAGTGCTAGATCCGGGGGCAATGAGCAGTTCTTC | CSARSGGNEQFF | 12 | many | TRBJ2-1 | - | TRBV20-1
TGTGCCAGCAGTGAGGGGGGGAAAACAGGTGGTCCCTACGAGCAGTACTTC | CASSEGGKTGGPYEQYF | 17 | many | TRBJ2-7 | TRBD2 | TRBV25-1
TGTGCCAGCAGCCCTACGTCCCGGGACAGGGGTACACTTAGCACAGATACGCAGTATTTT | CASSPTSRDRGTLSTDTQYF | 20 | many | TRBJ2-3 | TRBD1 | TRBV28
TGTGCCAGCAGCTTAGTGTGGGGCGCGCCTGAAGCTTTCTTT | CASSLVWGAPEAFF | 14 | many | TRBJ1-1 | - | TRBV11-2
TGCGCCAGCAGCCAAAGTCTTTTCCCCGCGGACAATGGGGATGAGCAGTTCTTC | CASSQSLFPADNGDEQFF | 18 | many | TRBJ2-1 | - | TRBV4-3
TGCGCCAGCAGTGACGGGCAGTCCTACGAGCAGTACTTC | CASSDGQSYEQYF | 13 | many | TRBJ2-7 | - | TRBV10-1
TGCAGTGCTAGTAAACCCCGGGACTATGGCTACACCTTC | CSASKPRDYGYTF | 13 | many | TRBJ1-2 | - | TRBV20-1
TGCAGTGCTTTCTTCAAGGACTACGAGCAGTACTTC | CSAFFKDYEQYF | 12 | many | TRBJ2-7 | - | TRBV20-1
TGCAGTGCTAGAGACACCTCTAGCGGGAGATTCTACGAGCAGTACTTC | CSARDTSSGRFYEQYF | 16 | many | TRBJ2-7 | TRBD2 | TRBV20-1
TGCAGTGCCAAGGGTCCGTGCTTTCCTAGCTCTGGGGCCAACGTCCTGACTTTC | CSAKGPCFPSSGANVLTF | 18 | - | TRBJ2-6 | - | TRBV20-1
TGCAGTGCTAAGCACCCGGGACTAGCGGGAGATGAGCAGTTCTTC | CSAKHPGLAGDEQFF | 15 | few | TRBJ2-1 | TRBD2 | TRBV20-1
TGTGCCAGCAGCTATCCGGGGATGACTGGGGAGCTGTTTTTT | CASSYPGMTGELFF | 14 | many | TRBJ2-2 | - | TRBV5-5
TGCGCCAGCAGCCCGGGAGAAGTCTACGAGCAGTACTTC | CASSPGEVYEQYF | 13 | few | TRBJ2-7 | - | TRBV5-1
TGTGCCAGCAGTGGTCTAGCGGGGACAGATACGCAGTATTTT | CASSGLAGTDTQYF | 14 | many | TRBJ2-3 | TRBD2 | TRBV2
TGTGCCATCAGTGAGTTGTCAACCTACGAGCAGTACTTC | CAISELSTYEQYF | 13 | many | TRBJ2-7 | - | TRBV10-3
TGCAGTGCTAGGGGGACTAGCGGCTCCTACAATGAGCAGTTCTTC | CSARGTSGSYNEQFF | 15 | few | TRBJ2-1 | TRBD2 | TRBV20-1
TGTGCCAGCCACAGTAGCTGGAGGCAGAAAGACTACGAGCAGTACTTC | CASHSSWRQKDYEQYF | 16 | many | TRBJ2-7 | - | TRBV5-6
TGCGCCAGCAGCCCACGGACTAGCGGGAGTTACAGCACAGATACGCAGTATTTT | CASSPRTSGSYSTDTQYF | 18 | many | TRBJ2-3 | TRBD2 | TRBV5-1
TGTGCCAGCAGCTTAGCGGGGCTAGCGGGAGGAACCCCCGGGTTCTTC | CASSLAGLAGGTPGFF | 16 | many | TRBJ2-1 | TRBD2 | TRBV7-2
TGTGCCAGCAGCTCGACTACAGCTAACTATGGCTACACCTTC | CASSSTTANYGYTF | 14 | many | TRBJ1-2 | - | TRBV7-9
TGTGCCAGCAGCCGTGGACAGGGTGCCGGGGGGACCCAGTACTTC | CASSRGQGAGGTQYF | 15 | many | TRBJ2-5 | TRBD1 | TRBV12-3/TRBV12-4
TGTGCCAGCAGCGTAACTACTAGCGGAAGGACCATCGCAGATACGCAGTATTTT | CASSVTTSGRTIADTQYF | 18 | many | TRBJ2-3 | TRBD2 | TRBV9
TGCAGTGCTAGAGTGACGGGGAGGGAGACCCAGTACTTC | CSARVTGRETQYF | 13 | many | TRBJ2-5 | - | TRBV20-1
TGTGCCAGCAGCCCAACAGTGAACACCGGGGAGCTGTTTTTT | CASSPTVNTGELFF | 14 | - | TRBJ2-2 | - | TRBV28
TGCGCCTGCAGCTGGATGGGAGGAGGAGGCACAGATACGCAGTATTTT | CACSWMGGGGTDTQYF | 16 | - | TRBJ2-3 | - | TRBV5-1